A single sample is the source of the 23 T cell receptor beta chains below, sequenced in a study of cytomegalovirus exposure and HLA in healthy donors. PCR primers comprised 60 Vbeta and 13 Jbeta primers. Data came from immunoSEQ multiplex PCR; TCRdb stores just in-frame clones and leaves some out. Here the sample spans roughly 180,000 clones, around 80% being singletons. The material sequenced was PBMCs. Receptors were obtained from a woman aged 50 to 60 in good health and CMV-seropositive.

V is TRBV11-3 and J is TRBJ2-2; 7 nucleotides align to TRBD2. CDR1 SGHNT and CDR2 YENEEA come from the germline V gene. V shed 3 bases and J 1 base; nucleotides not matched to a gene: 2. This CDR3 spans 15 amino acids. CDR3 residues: CASSFSGGNTGELFF. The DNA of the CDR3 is TGTGCCAGCAGCTTCTCGGGGGGGAACACCGGGGAGCTGTTTTTT.

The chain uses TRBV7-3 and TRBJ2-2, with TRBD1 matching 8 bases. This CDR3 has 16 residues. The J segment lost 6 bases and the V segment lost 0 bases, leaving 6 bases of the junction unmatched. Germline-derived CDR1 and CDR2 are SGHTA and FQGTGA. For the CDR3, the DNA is TGTGCCAGCAGCTTAACAGGACAGGGAAGGGCCGGGGAGCTGTTTTTT. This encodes CASSLTGQGRAGELFF. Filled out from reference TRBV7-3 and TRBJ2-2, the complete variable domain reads GAGVSQTPSNKVTEKGKYVELRCDPISGHTALYWYRQSLGQGPEFLIYFQGTGAADDSGLPNDRFFAVRPEGSVSTLKIQRTERGDSAVYLCASSLTGQGRAGELFFGEGSRLTVL.

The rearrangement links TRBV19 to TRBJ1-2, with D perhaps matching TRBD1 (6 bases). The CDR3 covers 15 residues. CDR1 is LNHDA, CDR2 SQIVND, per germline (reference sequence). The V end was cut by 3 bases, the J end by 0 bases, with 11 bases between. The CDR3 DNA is TGTGCCAGTAGTATCAGGGGACACCCTAACTATGGCTACACCTTC. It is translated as CASSIRGHPNYGYTF.

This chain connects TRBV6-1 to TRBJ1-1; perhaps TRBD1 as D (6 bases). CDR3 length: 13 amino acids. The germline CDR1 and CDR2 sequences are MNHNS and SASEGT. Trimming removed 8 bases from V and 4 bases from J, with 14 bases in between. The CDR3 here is CASVMGGATEAFF. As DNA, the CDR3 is TGTGCCAGCGTCATGGGGGGGGCCACTGAAGCTTTCTTT.

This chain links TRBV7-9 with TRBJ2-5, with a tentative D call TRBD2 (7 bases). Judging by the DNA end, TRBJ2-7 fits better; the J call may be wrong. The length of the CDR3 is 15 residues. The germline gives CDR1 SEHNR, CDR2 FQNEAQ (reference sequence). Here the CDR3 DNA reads TGTGCCAGCAGCTTAGGCGGGGGCAACTCCTACGAGCAGTACTTC. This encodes CASSLGGGNSYEQYF.

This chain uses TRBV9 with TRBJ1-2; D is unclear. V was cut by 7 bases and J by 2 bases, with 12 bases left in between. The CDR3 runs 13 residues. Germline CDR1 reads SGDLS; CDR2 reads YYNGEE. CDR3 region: CASRGDRNYGYTF. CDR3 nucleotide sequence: TGTGCCAGCCGGGGTGACCGGAACTATGGCTACACCTTC.

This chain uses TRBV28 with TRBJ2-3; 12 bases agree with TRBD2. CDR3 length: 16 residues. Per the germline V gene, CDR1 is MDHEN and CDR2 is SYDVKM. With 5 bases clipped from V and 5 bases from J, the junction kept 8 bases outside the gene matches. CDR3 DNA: TGTGCCAGCAGTCTGCTAGCGGGGGGGCGTGAAGATACGCAGTATTTT. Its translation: CASSLLAGGREDTQYF.

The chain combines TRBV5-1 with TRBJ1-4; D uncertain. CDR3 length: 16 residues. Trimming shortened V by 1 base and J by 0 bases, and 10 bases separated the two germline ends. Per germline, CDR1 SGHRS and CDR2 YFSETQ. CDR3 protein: CASSLNTAATNEKLFF. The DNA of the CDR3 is TGCGCCAGCAGCTTGAATACAGCTGCAACTAATGAAAAACTGTTTTTT.

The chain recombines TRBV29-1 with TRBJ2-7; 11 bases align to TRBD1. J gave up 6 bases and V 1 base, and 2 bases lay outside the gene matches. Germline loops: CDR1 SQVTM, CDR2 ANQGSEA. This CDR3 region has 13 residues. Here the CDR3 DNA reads TGCAGCGTTGAAGGGACAGGGGGCTTCGAGCAGTACTTC. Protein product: CSVEGTGGFEQYF.

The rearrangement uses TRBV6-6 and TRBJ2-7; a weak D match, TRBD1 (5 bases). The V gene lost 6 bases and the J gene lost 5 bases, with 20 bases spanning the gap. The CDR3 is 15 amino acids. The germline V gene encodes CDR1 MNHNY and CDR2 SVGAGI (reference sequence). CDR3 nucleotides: TGTGCCAGCAGGGGTCGAACCAGGGTCCGGGACGAGCAGTACTTC. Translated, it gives CASRGRTRVRDEQYF.

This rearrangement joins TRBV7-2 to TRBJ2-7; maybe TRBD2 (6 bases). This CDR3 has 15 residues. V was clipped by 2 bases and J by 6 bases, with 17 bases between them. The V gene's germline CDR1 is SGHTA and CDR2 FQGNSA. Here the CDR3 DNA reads TGTGCCAGCAGCTTAACTAGCAGGGTCCCGGGCGAGCAGTACTTC. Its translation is CASSLTSRVPGEQYF. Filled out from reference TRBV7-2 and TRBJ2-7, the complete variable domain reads GAGVSQSPSNKVTEKGKDVELRCDPISGHTALYWYRQSLGQGLEFLIYFQGNSAPDKSGLPSDRFSAERTGGSVSTLTIQRTQQEDSAVYLCASSLTSRVPGEQYFGPGTRLTVT.

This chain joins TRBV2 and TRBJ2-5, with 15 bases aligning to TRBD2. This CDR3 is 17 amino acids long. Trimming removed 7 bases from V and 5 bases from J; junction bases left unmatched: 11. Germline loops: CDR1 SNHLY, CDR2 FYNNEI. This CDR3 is CASKLGLAGGPMETQYF. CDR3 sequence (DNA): TGTGCCAGCAAGCTAGGACTAGCGGGGGGGCCAATGGAGACCCAGTACTTC.

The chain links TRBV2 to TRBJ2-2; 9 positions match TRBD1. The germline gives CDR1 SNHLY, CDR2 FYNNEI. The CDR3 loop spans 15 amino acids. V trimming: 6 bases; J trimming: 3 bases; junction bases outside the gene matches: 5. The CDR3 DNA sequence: TGTGCCAGCAGCAGACAGGGGGGCGACACCGGGGAGCTGTTTTTT. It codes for CASSRQGGDTGELFF.

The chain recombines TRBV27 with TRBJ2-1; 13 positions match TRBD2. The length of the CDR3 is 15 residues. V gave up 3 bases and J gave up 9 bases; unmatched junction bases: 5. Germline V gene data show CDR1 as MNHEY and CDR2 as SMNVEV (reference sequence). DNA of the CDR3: TGTGCCAGCAGTTTTAGTACTAGCGGGGGGGCTGAGCAGTTCTTC. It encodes CASSFSTSGGAEQFF.

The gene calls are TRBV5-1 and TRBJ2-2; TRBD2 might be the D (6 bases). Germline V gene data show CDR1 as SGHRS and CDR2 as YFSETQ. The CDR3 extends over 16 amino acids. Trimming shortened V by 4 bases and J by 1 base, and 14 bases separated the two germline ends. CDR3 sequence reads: CASSGTLVLNTGELFF. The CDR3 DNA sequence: TGCGCCAGCAGCGGGACTTTGGTTTTGAACACCGGGGAGCTGTTTTTT.

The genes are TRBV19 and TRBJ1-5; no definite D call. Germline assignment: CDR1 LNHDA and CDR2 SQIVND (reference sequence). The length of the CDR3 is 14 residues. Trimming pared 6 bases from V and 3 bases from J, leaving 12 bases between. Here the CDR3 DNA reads TGTGCCAGTAGCCTCACAGAAAACAATCAGCCCCAGCATTTT. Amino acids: CASSLTENNQPQHF.

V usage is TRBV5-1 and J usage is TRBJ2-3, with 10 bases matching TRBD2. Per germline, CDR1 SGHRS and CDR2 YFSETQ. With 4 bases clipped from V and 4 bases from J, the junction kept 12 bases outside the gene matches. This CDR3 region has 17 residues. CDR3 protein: CASSPRMVAGGSDTQYF. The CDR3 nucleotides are TGCGCCAGCAGCCCAAGGATGGTAGCGGGGGGCTCAGATACGCAGTATTTT. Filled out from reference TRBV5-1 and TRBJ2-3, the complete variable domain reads KAGVTQTPRYLIKTRGQQVTLSCSPISGHRSVSWYQQTPGQGLQFLFEYFSETQRNKGNFPGRFSGRQFSNSRSEMNVSTLELGDSALYLCASSPRMVAGGSDTQYFGPGTRLTVL.

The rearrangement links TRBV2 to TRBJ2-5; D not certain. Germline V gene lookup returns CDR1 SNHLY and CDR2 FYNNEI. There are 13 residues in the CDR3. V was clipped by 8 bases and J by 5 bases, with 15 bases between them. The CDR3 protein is CASSGSRSETQYF. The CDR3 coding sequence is TGTGCCAGCTCCGGGTCTAGGAGTGAGACCCAGTACTTC. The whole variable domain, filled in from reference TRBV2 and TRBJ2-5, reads EPEVTQTPSHQVTQMGQEVILRCVPISNHLYFYWYRQILGQKVEFLVSFYNNEISEKSEIFDDQFSVERPDGSNFTLKIRSTKLEDSAMYFCASSGSRSETQYFGPGTRLLVL.

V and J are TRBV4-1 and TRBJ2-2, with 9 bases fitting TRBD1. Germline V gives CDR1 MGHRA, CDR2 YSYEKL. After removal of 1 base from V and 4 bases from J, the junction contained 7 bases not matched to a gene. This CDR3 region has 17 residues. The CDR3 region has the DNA TGCGCCAGCAGCCAAGTGGGGACAGGGACGGGCACCGGGGAGCTGTTTTTT. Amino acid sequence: CASSQVGTGTGTGELFF.

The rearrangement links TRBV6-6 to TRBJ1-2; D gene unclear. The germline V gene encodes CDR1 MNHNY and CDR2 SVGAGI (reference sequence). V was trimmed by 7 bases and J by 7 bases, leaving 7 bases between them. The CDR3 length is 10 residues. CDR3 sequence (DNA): TGTGCCAGCATGCGGGGTGGCTACACCTTC. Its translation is CASMRGGYTF.

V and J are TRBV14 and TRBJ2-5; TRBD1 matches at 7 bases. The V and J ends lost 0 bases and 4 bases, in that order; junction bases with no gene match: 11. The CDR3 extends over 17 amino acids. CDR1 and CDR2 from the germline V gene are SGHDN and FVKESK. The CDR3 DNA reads TGTGCCAGCAGCCAAGACAGGGGGACCTCGATTAGAGAGACCCAGTACTTC. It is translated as CASSQDRGTSIRETQYF.

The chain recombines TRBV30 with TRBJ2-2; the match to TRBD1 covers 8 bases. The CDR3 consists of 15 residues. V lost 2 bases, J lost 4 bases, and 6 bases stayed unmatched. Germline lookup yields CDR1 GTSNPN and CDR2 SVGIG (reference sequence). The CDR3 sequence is CAWSWRQGFTGELFF. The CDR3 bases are TGTGCCTGGAGTTGGAGACAGGGGTTCACCGGGGAGCTGTTTTTT.

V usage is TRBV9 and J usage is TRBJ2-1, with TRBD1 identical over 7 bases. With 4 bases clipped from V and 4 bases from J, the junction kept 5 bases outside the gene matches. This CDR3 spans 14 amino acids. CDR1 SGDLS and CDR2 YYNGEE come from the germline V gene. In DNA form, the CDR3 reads TGTGCCAGCAGCAGGGGGCGACAGTACAATGAGCAGTTCTTC. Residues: CASSRGRQYNEQFF.